Below, one T cell receptor (beta chain) is given with its context. No antigen is known for it. The CDR3 loop spans 15 amino acids. V shed 4 bases and J 3 bases; nucleotides not matched to a gene: 6. The germline CDR1 and CDR2 sequences are MDHEN and SYDVKM. The record originates from a study of shared clonotypes between healthy human individuals. The donor population consisted of healthy HIV-negative adults with no recent acute infections or vaccinations. Generated by immunoSEQ multiplex PCR, the TCRdb table keeps only in-frame clones and is missing some. The repertoire consists of under 2,500,000 clones, with almost 96% occurring once and the leading ten covering around 0.13%. Study-level findings and limits: Enrolling few donors narrowed the genetic and exposure-history diversity that was represented. Though the depth was large, rarefaction showed that sorted-subset sequencing was incomplete.

Sequenced: naive CD4+ T cells sorted from blood. Noted subset: CD45RA+ positively selected. This sequence originates from a man in his late teens or twenties in good health. The genes are TRBV28 and TRBJ2-5; 9 nucleotides match TRBD1. For the CDR3, the DNA is TGTGCCAGCAGTTGGGGGGACAGGGCAAAAGAGACCCAGTACTTC. It encodes CASSWGDRAKETQYF.